This passage covers 23 T cell receptor beta chains from one sample sequenced in a study of T cell repertoires in cytomegalovirus infection. No antigens are known for them. TCRdb called the reads again in MiXCR, with one record for every CDR3 protein. The sample lists roughly 220,000 distinct CDR3 sequences; 35% to 40% were seen once. Source: CD8+ T cells from cultured PBMCs, taken from culture after CMV antigen stimulation. These TCRs come from a human donor in good health (CMV status not recorded). Some clones in this sample may be carry-over from other donors' samples.

This sequence joins TRBV12-3 or TRBV12-4 and TRBJ2-1, with 10 bases aligning to TRBD2. J was trimmed by 2 bases and V by 7 bases; bases with no gene match: 5. The CDR3 covers 15 residues. CDR3 amino acids: CASTGLAVPYNEQFF. The DNA of the CDR3 is TGTGCCAGCACCGGACTAGCGGTCCCCTACAATGAGCAGTTCTTC.

In this sample, this clonotype turned up once. V usage is TRBV7-8 and J usage is TRBJ2-5; 8 bases map to TRBD2. The CDR3 totals 16 residues. The V and J ends lost 1 base and 5 bases, in that order; junction bases with no gene match: 9. Germline CDR1 reads SGHVS; CDR2 reads FQNEAQ. Written as DNA, the CDR3 is TGTGCCAGCAGCTTAGGTTTAGCGGGATGGGACGAGACCCAGTACTTC. Translation gives CASSLGLAGWDETQYF.

The V call is TRBV5-6, the J call TRBJ2-4; no clear D gene. V lost 0 bases and J 8 bases, leaving 12 bases between the germline ends. From germline, CDR1 is SGHDT and CDR2 YYEEEE. This CDR3 region has 14 residues. The CDR3 nucleotides are TGTGCCAGCAGCTTGGGTGAGACCCCCGACATTCAGTACTTC. It yields the protein CASSLGETPDIQYF.

The CDR3 DNA reads as TGCGCCAGCAGCCAAGACCTACGAGGGGCCCAGTACTTC. Residues: CASSQDLRGAQYF. V is TRBV4-1 and J is TRBJ2-5, with D perhaps matching TRBD1 or TRBD2 (5 bases each). In germline, CDR1 is MGHRA, CDR2 YSYEKL. The V gene lost 0 bases and the J gene lost 9 bases, with 11 bases spanning the gap. CDR3 length: 13 residues.

The gene calls are TRBV7-9 and TRBJ1-1; D is uncertain. Per germline, CDR1 SEHNR and CDR2 FQNEAQ (reference sequence). Trimming took 1 base from V and 7 from J, leaving 13 bases between them. The CDR3 runs to 14 residues. The CDR3 is CASSLGEKAGEAFF. The CDR3 DNA sequence: TGTGCCAGCAGCTTAGGGGAGAAAGCTGGTGAAGCTTTCTTT.

A few counts support this clonotype. The CDR3 protein is CSVREYDTDTQYF. The CDR3 region has the DNA TGCAGCGTGAGGGAGTACGACACAGATACGCAGTATTTT. The chain is built from TRBV29-1 and TRBJ2-3; a possible D gene is TRBD2 (5 bases). CDR3 length: 13 residues. Germline V gene data show CDR1 as SQVTM and CDR2 as ANQGSEA. V was shortened by 6 bases and J by 2 bases, with 12 bases between the two germline ends.

This clonotype showed up just a few times. The gene calls are TRBV6-5 and TRBJ2-2, with no clear D. Trimming removed 3 bases from V and 7 bases from J, with 3 bases in between. From germline, CDR1 is MNHEY and CDR2 SVGAGI. The CDR3 is 11 amino acids. The CDR3 loop reads CASSYVGELFF. Written as DNA, the CDR3 is TGTGCCAGCAGTTATGTCGGGGAGCTGTTTTTT.

This clonotype was seen more than once but under ten times. The rearrangement uses TRBV12-3 or TRBV12-4 and TRBJ2-7, with 7 bases lining up with TRBD1. The CDR3 sequence is 15 residues long. V was clipped by 6 bases and J by 4 bases; unmatched bases: 12. The chain's CDR3 is CASSLDRERGYEQYF. CDR3 nucleotides: TGTGCCAGCAGCCTTGACAGGGAAAGAGGGTACGAGCAGTACTTC.

The rearrangement uses TRBV7-3 and TRBJ2-3, with 9 bases aligning to TRBD1. The CDR3 covers 18 residues. Trimming removed 5 bases from V and 1 base from J; junction bases left unmatched: 13. Germline-derived CDR1 and CDR2 are SGHTA and FQGTGA. The CDR3 nucleotides read TGTGCCAGCAGCCCCGCGCCTACAGGGGGCGAAGGCACAGATACGCAGTATTTT. It codes for CASSPAPTGGEGTDTQYF.

This clonotype was seen repeatedly, ten times or more. J is TRBJ2-3 and V is TRBV7-2; perhaps TRBD2 as D (7 bases). This CDR3 comprises 17 residues. V gave up 3 bases and J gave up 6 bases, with 22 bases separating them. Germline V gene data show CDR1 as SGHTA and CDR2 as FQGNSA. In nucleotides, the CDR3 is TGTGCCAGCAGCTTCCTCATCCCCGGGGGGCGAGATGATACGCAGTATTTT. It translates to CASSFLIPGGRDDTQYF.

The V gene is TRBV20-1, the J gene TRBJ1-5; D is undetermined. Trimming cost V 5 bases and J 2 bases, with 13 bases left between them. The CDR3 has 14 amino acids. The germline gives CDR1 DFQATT, CDR2 SNEGSKA (reference sequence). The CDR3, as DNA: TGCAGTGCTTTACGTCGCGAGGGCAATCAGCCCCAGCATTTT. Amino acid sequence: CSALRREGNQPQHF.

The rearrangement uses TRBV9 and TRBJ2-1; a weak D match, TRBD2 (6 bases). The CDR3 is 16 amino acids. The V and J ends lost 1 base and 6 bases respectively, with 17 bases between them. CDR1 and CDR2 from the germline V gene are SGDLS and YYNGEE. The CDR3 reads CASSVRERALGNEQFF. DNA of the CDR3: TGTGCCAGCAGCGTACGGGAGCGGGCCTTGGGCAATGAGCAGTTCTTC.

This clonotype was seen a few times. This chain joins TRBV27 and TRBJ2-7, with 13 nucleotides matching TRBD2. The CDR3 extends over 15 amino acids. The germline gives CDR1 MNHEY, CDR2 SMNVEV (reference sequence). The V segment lost 2 bases and the J segment 6 bases; nucleotides outside the gene matches: 4. DNA for the CDR3: TGTGCCAGCAGTTTAGGACTAGCGGGAGTGAGCGAGCAGTACTTC. Its translation: CASSLGLAGVSEQYF.

This chain joins TRBV6-1 and TRBJ1-1, with D possibly matching TRBD1 (5 bases). Trimming removed 5 bases at V and 0 bases at J, with 22 bases between. The germline V gene encodes CDR1 MNHNS and CDR2 SASEGT. The CDR3 loop spans 18 amino acids. The CDR3 DNA reads TGTGCCAGCAGTTCCGTCCCTCCGGGGGGAGGCTTGAACACTGAAGCTTTCTTT. Translated: CASSSVPPGGGLNTEAFF.

This clonotype was counted between two and nine times. This sequence joins TRBV7-3 and TRBJ1-1, with D unclear. Trimming took off 5 bases at V and 8 bases at J, with 30 bases between the two ends. CDR1 SGHTA and CDR2 FQGTGA come from the germline V gene. The CDR3 length is 18 residues. In nucleotides, the CDR3 is TGTGCCAGCAGCCAAACGCCCCCCTTCGGCGCGCAGGAGCAAGAAGCTTTCTTT. Protein sequence: CASSQTPPFGAQEQEAFF.

The table lists this clonotype with a few counts. The chain has TRBV7-6 and TRBJ2-7, with 9 nucleotides matching TRBD2. Germline-derived CDR1 and CDR2 are SGHVS and FNYEAQ. V trimming: 5 bases; J trimming: 5 bases; junction bases outside the gene matches: 7. This CDR3 is built from 14 residues. DNA for the CDR3: TGTGCCAGCAGCCTCCGCGGGAGGGCCCACGAGCAGTACTTC. As protein: CASSLRGRAHEQYF.

This clonotype was detected only a few times. The chain employs TRBV29-1 and TRBJ1-2; D gene unclear. CDR1 and CDR2 from the germline V gene are SQVTM and ANQGSEA. V gave up 7 bases and J gave up 3 bases, with 15 bases separating them. The CDR3 is made up of 13 amino acids. Here the CDR3 reads CSARGNEDYGYTF. The DNA for the CDR3 is TGCAGCGCCCGAGGGAATGAAGACTATGGCTACACCTTC.

This chain connects TRBV7-8 to TRBJ1-6; 8 bases are a match to TRBD1. The CDR3 contains 16 residues. Germline V gene lookup returns CDR1 SGHVS and CDR2 FQNEAQ. After removal of 1 base from V and 5 bases from J, the junction contained 4 bases not matched to a gene. Here the CDR3 reads CASSLGTGSDNSPLHF. Here the CDR3 DNA reads TGTGCCAGCAGCTTAGGGACAGGGTCTGATAATTCACCCCTCCACTTT.

This chain connects TRBV7-6 to TRBJ1-1; 10 bases are a match to TRBD1. The CDR3 loop spans 14 amino acids. The J segment lost 8 bases and the V segment lost 5 bases, leaving 8 bases of the junction unmatched. Germline V gene sequence: CDR1 SGHVS, CDR2 FNYEAQ. The chain's CDR3 is CASSRTGGVMEAFF. CDR3 nucleotide sequence: TGTGCCAGCAGCAGGACAGGGGGGGTTATGGAAGCTTTCTTT.

This clonotype occurred many times. The V gene is TRBV7-2, the J gene TRBJ1-1; 8 nucleotides line up with TRBD1. This CDR3 has 18 amino acids. CDR1 is SGHTA, CDR2 FQGNSA, per germline. After removal of 5 bases from V and 3 bases from J, the junction contained 17 bases not matched to a gene. This chain's CDR3 is CASSRSPGGVRVDTEAFF. Written as DNA, the CDR3 is TGTGCCAGCAGCAGGTCTCCAGGGGGCGTCAGAGTGGACACTGAAGCTTTCTTT.

The genes are TRBV20-1 and TRBJ1-1, with TRBD1 as a possible D gene (6 bases). Trimming left V 7 bases short and J 4 bases short, with 10 bases between. Germline V CDR1 and CDR2: DFQATT, SNEGSKA (reference sequence). The CDR3 runs 11 residues. The CDR3 sequence: CSGGAGTEAFF. CDR3 nucleotides: TGCAGTGGGGGGGCCGGCACTGAAGCTTTCTTT.

CDR3 sequence: CASSQGFWYEQYF. DNA for the CDR3: TGTGCCAGCAGTCAGGGGTTTTGGTACGAGCAGTACTTC. The genes are TRBV27 and TRBJ2-7; a weak D match, TRBD1 (6 bases). Germline loops: CDR1 MNHEY, CDR2 SMNVEV (reference sequence). Trimming pared 5 bases from V and 4 bases from J, leaving 12 bases between. The CDR3 sequence is 13 residues long.

This clonotype was recorded a few times. The chain has TRBV3-1 and TRBJ1-5, with D unresolved. Germline CDR1 and CDR2: LGHDT and YNNKEL (reference sequence). V was shortened by 1 base and J by 3 bases, with 13 bases between the two germline ends. The CDR3 runs 16 residues. The DNA of the CDR3 is TGTGCCAGCAGCCAAGGGGTCAAGTCGGTCAATCAGCCCCAGCATTTT. Amino acid sequence: CASSQGVKSVNQPQHF.